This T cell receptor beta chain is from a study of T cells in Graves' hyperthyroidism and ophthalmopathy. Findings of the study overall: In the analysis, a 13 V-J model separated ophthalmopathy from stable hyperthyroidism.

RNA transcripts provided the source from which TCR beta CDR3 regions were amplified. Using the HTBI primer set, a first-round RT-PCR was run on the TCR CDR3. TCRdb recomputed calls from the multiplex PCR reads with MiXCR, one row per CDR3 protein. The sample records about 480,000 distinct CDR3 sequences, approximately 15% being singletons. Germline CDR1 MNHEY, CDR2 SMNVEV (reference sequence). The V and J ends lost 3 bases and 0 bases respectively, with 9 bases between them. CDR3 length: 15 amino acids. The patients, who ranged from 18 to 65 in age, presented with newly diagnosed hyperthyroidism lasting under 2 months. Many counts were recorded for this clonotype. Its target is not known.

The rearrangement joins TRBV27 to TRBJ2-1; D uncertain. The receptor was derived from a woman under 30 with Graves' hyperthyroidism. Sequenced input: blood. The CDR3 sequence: CASSLETSSYNEQFF. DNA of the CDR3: TGTGCCAGCAGTTTGGAGACGAGCTCCTACAATGAGCAGTTCTTC.